A selection of T cell receptor beta chains follows, all from one sample in a study of T-cell memory formation after mild COVID-19. TCRdb re-called the 5' RACE reads through MiXCR, storing one row per CDR3 protein. The repertoire holds some 300,000 distinct CDR3 sequences, with more than 20% as singletons. Specimen: PBMCs or a T cell subset sorted from them (not recorded which). These receptors were taken from a young man who had mild COVID-19 (a few samples of this study predate the infection). Cell type and time point are not known. The CDR3 runs from the conserved cysteine through the conserved F or W. The D gene is left open where the match is weak. The size field is filled for only some rows; it gives once, few, many or a size class.

D gene,V gene,J gene,clone size,CDR3 protein,CDR3 DNA
TRBD2,TRBV10-3,TRBJ2-1,NA,CAINSGGPANNEQFF,TGTGCCATCAATAGCGGGGGGCCAGCGAACAATGAGCAGTTCTTC
NA,TRBV5-1,TRBJ2-5,few,CASGLRGAEETQYF,TGCGCCAGCGGGCTAAGGGGGGCCGAAGAGACCCAGTACTTC
TRBD1,TRBV6-2/TRBV6-3,TRBJ1-6,NA,CASSRTGSFNSPLHF,TGTGCCAGCAGTCGGACAGGGAGCTTTAATTCACCCCTCCACTTT
NA,TRBV2,TRBJ2-3,few,CASLLRGGTDTQYF,TGTGCCAGTCTTCTGCGGGGTGGCACAGATACGCAGTATTTT
TRBD2,TRBV20-1,TRBJ2-5,NA,CSATGTSQETQYF,TGCAGTGCCACCGGGACTAGCCAAGAGACCCAGTACTTC
NA,TRBV20-1,TRBJ2-3,few,CSARRGAPPTDTQYF,TGCAGTGCTAGGAGAGGGGCCCCCCCCACAGATACGCAGTATTTT
TRBD2,TRBV6-5,TRBJ2-5,NA,CASSYHLAGAETQYF,TGTGCCAGCAGTTACCATCTAGCGGGGGCTGAGACCCAGTACTTC
NA,TRBV4-2,TRBJ2-3,few,CASSQDNTGADGDTQYF,TGTGCCAGCAGCCAAGATAACACGGGGGCCGATGGAGATACGCAGTATTTT
NA,TRBV20-1,TRBJ2-5,few,CSARTYQETQYF,TGCAGTGCTAGAACCTACCAAGAGACCCAGTACTTC
NA,TRBV9,TRBJ2-4,many,CASGPFLAKNIQYF,TGTGCCAGTGGGCCTTTCCTAGCCAAAAACATTCAGTACTTC
NA,TRBV7-8,TRBJ1-1,NA,CASSLGDSRNTEAFF,TGTGCCAGCAGCTTAGGCGACAGTAGGAACACTGAAGCTTTCTTT
NA,TRBV7-3,TRBJ2-3,few,CASGAGSTDTQYF,TGTGCCAGCGGGGCCGGGAGCACAGATACGCAGTATTTT
NA,TRBV24-1,TRBJ1-1,few,CATSGLGREAFF,TGTGCCACCAGTGGCCTAGGACGAGAAGCTTTCTTT
NA,TRBV6-5,TRBJ2-7,few,CASSPNRGYEQYF,TGTGCCAGCAGTCCGAATCGGGGCTACGAGCAGTACTTC
NA,TRBV3-1,TRBJ1-5,NA,CASSKGHNQPQHF,TGTGCCAGCAGCAAGGGCCACAATCAGCCCCAGCATTTT
NA,TRBV7-9,TRBJ2-1,NA,CASSRGANEQFF,TGTGCCAGCAGCCGGGGGGCCAATGAGCAGTTCTTC
NA,TRBV18,TRBJ1-1,few,CASSPGISNTEAFF,TGTGCCAGCTCACCGGGGATATCGAACACTGAAGCTTTCTTT
NA,TRBV7-2,TRBJ1-3,few,CASTQTGHGNTIYF,TGTGCCAGCACCCAAACAGGGCATGGAAACACCATATATTTT
NA,TRBV28,TRBJ2-7,NA,CASSLRISYEQYF,TGTGCCAGCTCCCTCCGAATCTCCTACGAGCAGTACTTC
NA,TRBV18,TRBJ2-5,NA,CASSPQIGVETQYF,TGTGCCAGCTCACCTCAAATAGGAGTAGAGACCCAGTACTTC
NA,TRBV9,TRBJ2-3,NA,CASSVEVGFTDTQYF,TGTGCCAGCAGCGTAGAGGTGGGGTTCACAGATACGCAGTATTTT
NA,TRBV7-2,TRBJ2-1,few,CASSSTGHEQFF,TGTGCCAGCAGCTCCACAGGGCACGAGCAGTTCTTC
NA,TRBV5-1,TRBJ2-2,few,CASSLAPQPGELFF,TGCGCCAGCAGCTTGGCCCCGCAGCCCGGGGAGCTGTTTTTT
NA,TRBV6-1,TRBJ2-5,few,CASSRGPGIETQYF,TGTGCCAGCAGTAGAGGACCCGGGATAGAGACCCAGTACTTC
TRBD1,TRBV20-1,TRBJ1-1,NA,CSARVGGDSTEAFF,TGCAGTGCTAGAGTGGGAGGGGACAGCACTGAAGCTTTCTTT
NA,TRBV4-2,TRBJ1-1,NA,CASSQDQTVNTEAFF,TGTGCCAGCAGCCAAGACCAAACAGTGAACACTGAAGCTTTCTTT
NA,TRBV2,TRBJ2-2,few,CASSRDLGPGELFF,TGTGCCAGCAGCCGGGACCTCGGGCCGGGGGAGCTGTTTTTT
TRBD2,TRBV12-3/TRBV12-4,TRBJ2-1,few,CASSFGRGGYNEQFF,TGTGCCAGCAGTTTCGGGCGCGGGGGCTACAATGAGCAGTTCTTC
TRBD1,TRBV7-3,TRBJ2-3,few,CASSRLTGSTDTQYF,TGTGCCAGCAGCCGCCTGACAGGGTCCACAGATACGCAGTATTTT
TRBD1,TRBV20-1,TRBJ2-3,few,CSARVDRGLVTDTQYF,TGCAGTGCTAGAGTGGACAGGGGGCTCGTCACAGATACGCAGTATTTT
NA,TRBV3-1,TRBJ2-3,NA,CASSQVPGGDTQYF,TGTGCCAGCAGCCAAGTGCCAGGAGGGGATACGCAGTATTTT
TRBD1,TRBV6-5,TRBJ1-2,NA,CASSYGTEGTYGYTF,TGTGCCAGCAGTTACGGGACAGAGGGTACCTATGGCTACACCTTC
TRBD1,TRBV30,TRBJ2-3,few,CAWSTGGRTYF,TGTGCCTGGTCGACAGGGGGCCGCACGTATTTT
TRBD2,TRBV28,TRBJ2-3,NA,CASSGGGGDTQYF,TGTGCCAGCAGCGGCGGGGGTGGAGATACGCAGTATTTT
TRBD1,TRBV11-2,TRBJ1-2,NA,CASSPRQGGYGYTF,TGTGCCAGCAGCCCGCGACAGGGTGGATACGGCTACACCTTC
NA,TRBV7-8,TRBJ2-1,NA,CASSRTLGEQFF,TGTGCCAGCAGCCGTACCCTAGGTGAGCAGTTCTTC
TRBD1,TRBV6-2/TRBV6-3,TRBJ2-2,few,CASRGPGQGLTGELFF,TGTGCCAGCAGAGGACCGGGACAGGGCCTCACCGGGGAGCTGTTTTTT
NA,TRBV7-3,TRBJ2-3,few,CASSLLGLALADTQYF,TGTGCCAGCAGCTTATTGGGGCTAGCTCTTGCAGATACGCAGTATTTT
NA,TRBV7-9,TRBJ1-1,NA,CASAAPANTEAFF,TGTGCCAGCGCGGCCCCGGCGAACACTGAAGCTTTCTTT
TRBD1,TRBV12-3/TRBV12-4,TRBJ2-1,few,CASSLGGNRGNGNEQFF,TGTGCCAGCAGTTTAGGGGGGAACAGGGGGAACGGGAATGAGCAGTTCTTC
NA,TRBV11-2,TRBJ2-3,NA,CASSYRDTQYF,TGTGCCAGCAGCTACAGAGATACGCAGTATTTT
NA,TRBV7-9,TRBJ2-7,NA,CASSGRESYEQYF,TGTGCCAGCAGCGGACGGGAATCCTACGAGCAGTACTTC
NA,TRBV5-1,TRBJ2-2,NA,CASSLDPAGELFF,TGCGCCAGCAGCTTGGACCCCGCCGGGGAGCTGTTTTTT
NA,TRBV7-8,TRBJ1-1,few,CASSWRQVRPEAFF,TGTGCCAGCAGCTGGCGACAAGTCCGCCCTGAAGCTTTCTTT
NA,TRBV7-9,TRBJ1-2,many,CASSRLPNYGYTF,TGTGCCAGCAGCCGTCTCCCTAACTATGGCTACACCTTC
NA,TRBV7-9,TRBJ2-7,few,CASSSGLPRGEQYF,TGTGCCAGCAGCTCGGGACTCCCCCGGGGTGAGCAGTACTTC